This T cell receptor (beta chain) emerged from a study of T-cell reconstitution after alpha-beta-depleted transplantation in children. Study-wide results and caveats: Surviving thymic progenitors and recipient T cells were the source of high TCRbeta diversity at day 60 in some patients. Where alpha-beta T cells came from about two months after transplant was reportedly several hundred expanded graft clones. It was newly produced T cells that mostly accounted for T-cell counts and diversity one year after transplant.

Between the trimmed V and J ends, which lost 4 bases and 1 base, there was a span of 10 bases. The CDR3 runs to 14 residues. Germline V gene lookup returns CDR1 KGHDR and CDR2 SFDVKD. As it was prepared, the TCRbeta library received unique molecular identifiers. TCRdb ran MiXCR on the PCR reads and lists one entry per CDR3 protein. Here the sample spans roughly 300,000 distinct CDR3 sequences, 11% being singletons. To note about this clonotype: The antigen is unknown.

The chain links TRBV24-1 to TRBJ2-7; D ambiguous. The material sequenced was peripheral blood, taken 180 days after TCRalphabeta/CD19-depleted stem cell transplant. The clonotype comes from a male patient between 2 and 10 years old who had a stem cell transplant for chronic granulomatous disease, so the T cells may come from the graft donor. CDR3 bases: TGTGCCACCAGTGAAGGTTCTGGTTCCTACGAGCAGTACTTC. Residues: CATSEGSGSYEQYF.